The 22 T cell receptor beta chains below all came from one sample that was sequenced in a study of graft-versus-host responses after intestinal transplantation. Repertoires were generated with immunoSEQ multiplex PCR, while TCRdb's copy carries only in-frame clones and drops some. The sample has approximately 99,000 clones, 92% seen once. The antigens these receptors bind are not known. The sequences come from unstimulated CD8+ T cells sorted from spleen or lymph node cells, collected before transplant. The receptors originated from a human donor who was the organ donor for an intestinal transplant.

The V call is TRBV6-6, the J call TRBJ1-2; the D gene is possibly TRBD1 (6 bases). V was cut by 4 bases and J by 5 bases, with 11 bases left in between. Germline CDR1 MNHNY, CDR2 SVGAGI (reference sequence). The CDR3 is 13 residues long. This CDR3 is CASSFLQGYGYTF. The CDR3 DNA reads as TGTGCCAGCAGTTTCCTACAGGGTTATGGCTACACCTTC.

The CDR3 region is CASSQDRTSGIEQYF. Here the CDR3 DNA reads TGCGCCAGCAGCCAAGATAGGACTAGCGGGATTGAGCAGTACTTC. The gene calls are TRBV4-1 and TRBJ2-7; 12 bases are shared with TRBD2. This CDR3 has 15 residues. The V and J ends lost 0 bases and 7 bases, in that order; junction bases with no gene match: 4. Germline CDR1 MGHRA, CDR2 YSYEKL.

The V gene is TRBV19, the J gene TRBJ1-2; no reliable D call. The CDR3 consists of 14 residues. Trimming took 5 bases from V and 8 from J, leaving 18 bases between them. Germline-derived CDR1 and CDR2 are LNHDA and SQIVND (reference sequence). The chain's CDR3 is CASSRGKVRYGYTF. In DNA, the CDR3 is TGTGCCAGTAGTCGGGGTAAGGTCAGGTACGGCTACACCTTC.

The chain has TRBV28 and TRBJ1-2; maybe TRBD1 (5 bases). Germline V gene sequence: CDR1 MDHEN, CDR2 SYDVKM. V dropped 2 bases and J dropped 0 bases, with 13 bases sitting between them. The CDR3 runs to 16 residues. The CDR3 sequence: CASSLSGAPTNYGYTF. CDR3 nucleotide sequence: TGTGCCAGCAGTTTAAGTGGGGCCCCAACTAACTATGGCTACACCTTC.

The CDR3 region has the DNA TGCGCCAGCAGTGAGAATCTTAGCACAGATACGCAGTATTTT. Encoded protein: CASSENLSTDTQYF. The chain carries TRBV10-1 and TRBJ2-3, with D uncertain. Germline CDR1 is WNHNN and CDR2 is SYGVQD (reference sequence). Between the trimmed V and J ends, which lost 2 bases and 0 bases, there was a span of 6 bases. The CDR3 loop spans 14 amino acids.

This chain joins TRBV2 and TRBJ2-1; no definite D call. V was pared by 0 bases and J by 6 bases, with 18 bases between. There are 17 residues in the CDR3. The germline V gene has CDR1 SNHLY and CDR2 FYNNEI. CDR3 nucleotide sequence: TGTGCCAGCAGTGAAGCGCTTGCTAGTATATTTTTCAATGAGCAGTTCTTC. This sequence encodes CASSEALASIFFNEQFF.

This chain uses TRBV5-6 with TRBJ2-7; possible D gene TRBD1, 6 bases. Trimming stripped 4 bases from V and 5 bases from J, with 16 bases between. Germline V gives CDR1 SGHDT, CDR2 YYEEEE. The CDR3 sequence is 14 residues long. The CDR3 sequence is CASSVMGARNEQYF. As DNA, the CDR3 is TGTGCCAGCAGCGTTATGGGGGCGCGAAACGAGCAGTACTTC.

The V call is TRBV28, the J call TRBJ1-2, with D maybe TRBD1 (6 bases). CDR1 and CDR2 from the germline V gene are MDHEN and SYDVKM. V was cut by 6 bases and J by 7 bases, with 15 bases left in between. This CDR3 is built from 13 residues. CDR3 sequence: CASSEGRGGGYTF. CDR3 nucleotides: TGTGCCAGCAGCGAGGGGCGAGGGGGTGGCTACACCTTC.

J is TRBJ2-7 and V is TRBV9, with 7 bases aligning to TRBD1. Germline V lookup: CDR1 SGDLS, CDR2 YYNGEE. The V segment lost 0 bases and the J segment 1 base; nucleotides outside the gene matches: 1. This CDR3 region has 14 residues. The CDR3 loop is CASSVAGQSYEQYF. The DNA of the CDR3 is TGTGCCAGCAGCGTAGCGGGACAGTCCTACGAGCAGTACTTC.

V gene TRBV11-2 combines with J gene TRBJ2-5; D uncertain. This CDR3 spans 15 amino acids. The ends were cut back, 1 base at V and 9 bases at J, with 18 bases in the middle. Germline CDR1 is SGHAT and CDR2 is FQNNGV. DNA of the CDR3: TGTGCCAGCAGCTTAGGGGTGTTGCTAGGCCTGGCCCAGTACTTC. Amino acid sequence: CASSLGVLLGLAQYF.

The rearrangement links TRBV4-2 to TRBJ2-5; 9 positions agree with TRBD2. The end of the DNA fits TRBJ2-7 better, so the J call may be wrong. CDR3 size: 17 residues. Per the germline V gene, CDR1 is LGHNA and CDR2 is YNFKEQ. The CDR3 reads CASSQTTSGRSSYEQYF. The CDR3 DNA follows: TGTGCCAGCAGCCAGACCACTAGCGGGCGGAGCTCCTACGAGCAGTACTTC.

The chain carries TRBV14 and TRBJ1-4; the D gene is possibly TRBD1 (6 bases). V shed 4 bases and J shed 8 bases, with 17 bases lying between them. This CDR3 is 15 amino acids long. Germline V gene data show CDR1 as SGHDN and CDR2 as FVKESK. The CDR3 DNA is TGTGCCAGCAGCCTGCGTAAGGGAGGGGGAGAAAAACTGTTTTTT. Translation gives CASSLRKGGGEKLFF.

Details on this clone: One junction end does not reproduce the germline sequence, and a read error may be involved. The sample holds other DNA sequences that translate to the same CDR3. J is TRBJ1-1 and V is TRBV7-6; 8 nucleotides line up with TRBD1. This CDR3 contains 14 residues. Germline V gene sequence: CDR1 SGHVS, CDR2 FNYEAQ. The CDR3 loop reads CASSLWTGNTEAFF. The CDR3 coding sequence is TGTGCCAGCAGCTTGTGGACAGGGAACACTGAGGCTTTCTTT.

The DNA for the CDR3 is TGTGCCAGCAGCTCCTACTGGACAGGGGAGGGTGAGCAGTTCTTC. Translated: CASSSYWTGEGEQFF. The chain combines TRBV7-6 with TRBJ2-1, with 9 positions matching TRBD1. The germline V gene encodes CDR1 SGHVS and CDR2 FNYEAQ. V dropped 4 bases and J dropped 9; count of bases not matched to a gene: 10. This CDR3 spans 15 amino acids. Complete variable domain (other parts from reference TRBV7-6 and TRBJ2-1): GAGVSQSPRYKVTKRGQDVALRCDPISGHVSLYWYRQALGQGPEFLTYFNYEAQQDKSGLPNDRFSAERPEGSISTLTIQRTEQRDSAMYRCASSSYWTGEGEQFFGPGTRLTVL.

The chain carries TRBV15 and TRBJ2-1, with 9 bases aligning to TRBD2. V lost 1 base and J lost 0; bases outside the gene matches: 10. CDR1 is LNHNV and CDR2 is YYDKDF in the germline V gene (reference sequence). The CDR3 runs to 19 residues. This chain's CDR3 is CATSRGVLGLATSYNEQFF. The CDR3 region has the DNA TGTGCCACCAGCAGAGGAGTCCTGGGACTAGCTACCTCCTACAATGAGCAGTTCTTC.

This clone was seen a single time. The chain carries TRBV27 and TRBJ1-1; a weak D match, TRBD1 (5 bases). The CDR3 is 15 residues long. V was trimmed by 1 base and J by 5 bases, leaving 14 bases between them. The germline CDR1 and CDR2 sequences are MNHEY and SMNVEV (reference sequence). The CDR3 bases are TGTGCCAGCAGTTTATTCAACAGGTTGGGGACTGAAGCTTTCTTT. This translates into CASSLFNRLGTEAFF.

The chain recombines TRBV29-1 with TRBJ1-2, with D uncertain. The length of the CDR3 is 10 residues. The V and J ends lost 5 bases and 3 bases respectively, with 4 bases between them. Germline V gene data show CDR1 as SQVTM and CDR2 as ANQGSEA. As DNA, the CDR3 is TGCAGCGTTTCCGACTATGGCTACACCTTC. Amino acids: CSVSDYGYTF.

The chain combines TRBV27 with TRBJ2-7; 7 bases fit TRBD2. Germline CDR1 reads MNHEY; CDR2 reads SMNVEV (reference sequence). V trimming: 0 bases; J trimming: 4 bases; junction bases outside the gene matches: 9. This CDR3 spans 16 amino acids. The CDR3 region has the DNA TGTGCCAGCAGTTTATCAGGATGGACTAGTAGGTACGAGCAGTACTTC. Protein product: CASSLSGWTSRYEQYF.

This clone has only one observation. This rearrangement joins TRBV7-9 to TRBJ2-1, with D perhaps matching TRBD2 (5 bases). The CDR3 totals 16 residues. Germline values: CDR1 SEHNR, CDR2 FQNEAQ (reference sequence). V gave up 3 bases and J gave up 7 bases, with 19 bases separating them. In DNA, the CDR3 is TGTGCCAGCAGCTTTTTGGTCTCCTGGGAGATAAATGAGCAGTTCTTC. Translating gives CASSFLVSWEINEQFF.

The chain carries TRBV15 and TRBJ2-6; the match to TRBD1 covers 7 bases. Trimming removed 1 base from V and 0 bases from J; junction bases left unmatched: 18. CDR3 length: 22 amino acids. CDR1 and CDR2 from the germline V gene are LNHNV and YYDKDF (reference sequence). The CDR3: CATSRVFFRSGQISSGANVLTF. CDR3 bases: TGTGCCACCAGCAGAGTGTTTTTCCGTTCGGGACAGATTAGCTCTGGGGCCAACGTCCTGACTTTC.

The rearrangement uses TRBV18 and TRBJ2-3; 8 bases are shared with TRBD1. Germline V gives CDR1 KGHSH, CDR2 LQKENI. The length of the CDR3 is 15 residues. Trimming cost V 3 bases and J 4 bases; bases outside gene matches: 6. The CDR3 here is CASSPAGGPADTQYF. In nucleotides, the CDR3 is TGTGCCAGCTCACCCGCAGGGGGCCCGGCAGATACGCAGTATTTT.

The CDR3 sequence: CASSLVGGNEQYF. The CDR3 region has the DNA TGTGCCAGCAGCTTGGTAGGGGGCAACGAGCAGTACTTC. The genes are TRBV5-6 and TRBJ2-7; 7 bases map to TRBD1. CDR3 length: 13 residues. V trimming: 0 bases; J trimming: 5 bases; junction bases outside the gene matches: 2. Germline V lookup: CDR1 SGHDT, CDR2 YYEEEE. Together with reference TRBV5-6 and TRBJ2-7, the CDR3 gives the full variable domain: DAGVTQSPTHLIKTRGQQVTLRCSPKSGHDTVSWYQQALGQGPQFIFQYYEEEERQRGNFPDRFSGHQFPNYSSELNVNALLLGDSALYLCASSLVGGNEQYFGPGTRLTVT.